What follows are 26 T cell receptor beta chains derived from one specimen sequenced in a study of control samples from healthy donors and cancer patients. Method: immunoSEQ multiplex PCR; TCRdb's copy keeps in-frame clones and lacks some. The data contain 80,000 or so clones, 91% of them singletons. The sequenced material came from blood. Source of these receptors: a man aged 50 to 59 in good health.

The rearrangement links TRBV12-3 or TRBV12-4 to TRBJ1-2; the D is unclear. V lost 6 bases, J lost 5 bases, and 7 bases lay in between. The CDR3 covers 11 residues. The CDR3 sequence: CASREFYGYTF. CDR3 coding DNA: TGTGCCAGCAGGGAATTTTATGGCTACACCTTC.

Only one count was recorded for this clone. The chain uses TRBV6-1 and TRBJ1-2; no clear D. The CDR3 has 13 amino acids. V was pared by 2 bases and J by 14 bases, with 18 bases between. CDR1 is MNHNS, CDR2 SASEGT, per germline. CDR3 amino acids: CASSEWEGGIATF. CDR3 coding DNA: TGTGCCAGCAGTGAATGGGAGGGCGGAATAGCTACCTTC.

This clone has only one observation. The chain uses TRBV20-1 and TRBJ1-1; unclear D gene. The germline CDR1 and CDR2 sequences are DFQATT and SNEGSKA (reference sequence). The CDR3 loop spans 14 amino acids. Trimming pared 3 bases from V and 5 bases from J, leaving 16 bases between. CDR3 protein: CSASLAQIGTEAFF. Written as DNA, the CDR3 is TGCAGTGCTAGTCTGGCCCAGATCGGGACTGAAGCTTTCTTT.

V usage is TRBV18 and J usage is TRBJ1-6; D gene ambiguous. The germline V gene encodes CDR1 KGHSH and CDR2 LQKENI. The CDR3 has 15 amino acids. The V end lost 4 bases, the J end lost 2 bases, and 9 bases lay between the germline ends. CDR3 nucleotides: TGTGCCAGCTCACAGGGTGAGGCCTATAATTCACCCCTCCACTTT. Protein sequence: CASSQGEAYNSPLHF.

This chain connects TRBV18 to TRBJ1-4; 9 positions agree with TRBD1. J lost 8 bases, V lost 4 bases, and 2 bases had no gene match. CDR1 and CDR2 from the germline V gene are KGHSH and LQKENI. The CDR3 loop spans 13 amino acids. This chain's CDR3 is CASSRTGVEKLFF. CDR3 DNA: TGTGCCAGCTCACGGACAGGGGTCGAAAAACTGTTTTTT.

The chain couples TRBV13 to TRBJ1-1; a weak D match, TRBD1 (6 bases). Per germline, CDR1 PRHDT and CDR2 FYEKMQ (reference sequence). Trimming left V 6 bases short and J 3 bases short, with 14 bases between. There are 14 residues in the CDR3. DNA of the CDR3: TGTGCCAGCAGGAGGGGGGGAAGGGACACTGAAGCTTTCTTT. Its protein product is CASRRGGRDTEAFF.

The chain uses TRBV30 and TRBJ1-4, with D perhaps TRBD1 (6 bases). Trimming removed 2 bases at V and 7 bases at J, with 17 bases between. The length of the CDR3 is 15 residues. CDR1 is GTSNPN, CDR2 SVGIG, per germline (reference sequence). The CDR3 bases are TGTGCCTGGAGTCCAACTCAGGAGGGGGGTGAAAAACTGTTTTTT. Amino acids: CAWSPTQEGGEKLFF.

The rearrangement joins TRBV5-1 to TRBJ2-5, with no clear D. The CDR3 loop spans 19 amino acids. Germline V gene data show CDR1 as SGHRS and CDR2 as YFSETQ. Trimming removed 1 base at V and 2 bases at J, with 24 bases between. This chain's CDR3 is CASSLILGPSSTSQETQYF. The DNA of the CDR3 is TGCGCCAGCAGCTTGATTCTCGGTCCATCTTCGACGAGTCAAGAGACCCAGTACTTC.

The CDR3: CASSLKAGENYGYTF. The CDR3 coding sequence is TGTGCCAGCAGCTTAAAAGCAGGCGAAAACTATGGCTACACCTTC. The genes are TRBV7-9 and TRBJ1-2; no clear D gene. Germline-derived CDR1 and CDR2 are SEHNR and FQNEAQ (reference sequence). V was shortened by 2 bases and J by 2 bases, with 12 bases between the two germline ends. The CDR3 is made up of 15 amino acids.

The chain uses TRBV5-1 and TRBJ2-5, with D unresolved. The CDR3 runs 13 residues. In germline, CDR1 is SGHRS, CDR2 YFSETQ. V shed 4 bases and J shed 4 bases, with 11 bases lying between them. CDR3 bases: TGCGCCAGCAGCCTTATTTATGGAGAGACCCAGTACTTC. Its protein is CASSLIYGETQYF.

The V gene is TRBV19, the J gene TRBJ2-3; D possibly corresponds to TRBD1 (6 bases). The CDR3 has 15 amino acids. The ends were cut back, 3 bases at V and 5 bases at J, with 15 bases in the middle. Per the germline V gene, CDR1 is LNHDA and CDR2 is SQIVND (reference sequence). The DNA of the CDR3 is TGTGCCAGTAGTATTTGGGGGCAGGGACAAGATACGCAGTATTTT. This encodes CASSIWGQGQDTQYF. Variable domain in full (rest from reference TRBV19 and TRBJ2-3): DGGITQSPKYLFRKEGQNVTLSCEQNLNHDAMYWYRQDPGQGLRLIYYSQIVNDFQKGDIAEGYSVSREKKESFPLTVTSAQKNPTAFYLCASSIWGQGQDTQYFGPGTRLTVL.

The chain employs TRBV4-3 and TRBJ1-2; possible D gene TRBD1, 6 bases. V was clipped by 2 bases and J by 9 bases, with 13 bases between them. The CDR3 contains 13 residues. Germline CDR1 is LGHNA and CDR2 is YSLEER. This CDR3 is CASSQSTGYRYTF. CDR3 nucleotides: TGCGCCAGCAGCCAATCGACAGGTTATCGCTACACCTTC.

This chain connects TRBV2 to TRBJ1-1, with D unclear. The CDR3 spans 13 residues. CDR1 and CDR2 from the germline V gene are SNHLY and FYNNEI. V lost 8 bases, J lost 2 bases, and 12 bases lay in between. In DNA, the CDR3 is TGTGCCAGCTCATCGCAGCCTAACACTGAAGCTTTCTTT. It yields the protein CASSSQPNTEAFF. The full variable domain, with the rest looked up from reference TRBV2 and TRBJ1-1, is EPEVTQTPSHQVTQMGQEVILRCVPISNHLYFYWYRQILGQKVEFLVSFYNNEISEKSEIFDDQFSVERPDGSNFTLKIRSTKLEDSAMYFCASSSQPNTEAFFGQGTRLTVV.

V and J are TRBV5-1 and TRBJ2-7; either TRBD1 or TRBD2 may supply D (5 bases each). The CDR3 spans 14 residues. Germline V gene data show CDR1 as SGHRS and CDR2 as YFSETQ. Trimming took 5 bases from V and 4 from J, leaving 16 bases between them. The CDR3 spells CASSVGTGPYEQYF. The CDR3, as DNA: TGCGCCAGCAGTGTTGGGACGGGTCCTTACGAGCAGTACTTC.

The gene calls are TRBV5-1 and TRBJ1-1, with 7 bases fitting TRBD1. Germline CDR1 SGHRS, CDR2 YFSETQ. This CDR3 is built from 14 residues. Trimming removed 0 bases from V and 5 bases from J; junction bases left unmatched: 4. CDR3 in DNA: TGCGCCAGCAGCTTGGAGGCAGGGGGAACTGAAGCTTTCTTT. Its protein product is CASSLEAGGTEAFF.

The V call is TRBV6-6, the J call TRBJ1-1; D is uncertain. Trimming took 2 bases from V and 3 from J, leaving 4 bases between them. Germline V gives CDR1 MNHNY, CDR2 SVGAGI (reference sequence). The CDR3 has 12 amino acids. The CDR3 sequence: CASSYGDTEAFF. The CDR3 bases are TGTGCCAGCAGTTACGGGGACACTGAAGCTTTCTTT.

The chain combines TRBV6-2 or TRBV6-3 with TRBJ2-1; 8 bases are shared with TRBD2. CDR3 length: 17 amino acids. The V and J ends lost 0 bases and 2 bases, in that order; junction bases with no gene match: 6. Germline CDR1 and CDR2: MNHEY and SVGEGT. The CDR3 protein is CASSYSQRGTPYNEQFF. The CDR3, as DNA: TGTGCCAGCAGTTACTCTCAGCGGGGGACCCCCTACAATGAGCAGTTCTTC.

V usage is TRBV27 and J usage is TRBJ1-4, with TRBD1 identical over 10 bases. Unmatched junction bases numbered 21, after V lost 6 bases and J lost 8 bases. The germline CDR1 and CDR2 sequences are MNHEY and SMNVEV (reference sequence). The CDR3 runs 19 residues. In DNA, the CDR3 is TGTGCCAGCAGCCATCACTTTAGGCCGGGACAGGGGCTAGGGGAAAAACTGTTTTTT. Its translation: CASSHHFRPGQGLGEKLFF.

The rearrangement uses TRBV5-1 and TRBJ1-1, with 11 bases that match TRBD1. The V gene end was trimmed by 3 bases and the J gene end by 5 bases; junction bases not matched to a gene: 3. Looked up from germline, CDR1 is SGHRS and CDR2 is YFSETQ. This CDR3 is built from 14 residues. CDR3 DNA sequence: TGCGCCAGCAGCTCCGGGACAGGGGGGACTGAAGCTTTCTTT. Residues: CASSSGTGGTEAFF.

V is TRBV30 and J is TRBJ2-7; D perhaps matches TRBD1 (6 bases). V gave up 7 bases and J gave up 1 base, with 14 bases separating them. The germline V gene has CDR1 GTSNPN and CDR2 SVGIG (reference sequence). This CDR3 is built from 13 residues. CDR3 sequence: CASEGGLSYEQYF. CDR3 bases: TGTGCCTCGGAAGGGGGTCTTTCCTACGAGCAGTACTTC.

The chain employs TRBV2 and TRBJ1-1; possibly TRBD1 for D (5 bases). This CDR3 is built from 13 residues. Germline CDR1 and CDR2: SNHLY and FYNNEI. V dropped 10 bases and J dropped 5 bases, with 17 bases sitting between them. The CDR3: CATDRTTGTEAFF. CDR3 DNA sequence: TGTGCCACCGACCGGACAACGGGTACTGAAGCTTTCTTT.

This chain uses TRBV5-6 with TRBJ1-5, with D hard to call. The CDR3 has 17 residues. The V and J ends lost 0 bases and 0 bases respectively, with 13 bases between them. Germline CDR1 SGHDT, CDR2 YYEEEE. The CDR3 protein is CASSLAGPTYSNQPQHF. The CDR3, as DNA: TGTGCCAGCAGCTTGGCAGGTCCCACTTATAGCAATCAGCCCCAGCATTTT.

This chain connects TRBV7-2 to TRBJ1-5; TRBD1 is a possible D gene (5 bases). The CDR3 is made up of 16 amino acids. The V end was cut by 2 bases, the J end by 6 bases, with 17 bases between. Germline CDR1 SGHTA, CDR2 FQGNSA. DNA of the CDR3: TGTGCCAGCAGCTTAATGTCCGTGGGGGGGAGTCAGCCCCAGCATTTT. The encoded protein is CASSLMSVGGSQPQHF.

This clone occurred once. The J gene is TRBJ1-1, the V gene TRBV6-5, with D possibly being TRBD1 (5 bases). V dropped 6 bases and J dropped 6 bases, with 11 bases sitting between them. There are 12 residues in the CDR3. CDR1 is MNHEY and CDR2 is SVGAGI in the germline V gene. The CDR3 DNA sequence: TGTGCCAGCAGCTCGGGGACCCCTGAAGCTTTCTTT. This sequence encodes CASSSGTPEAFF.

The V gene is TRBV5-1, the J gene TRBJ1-5; tentatively, D is TRBD1 (6 bases). This CDR3 has 15 amino acids. Trimming pared 0 bases from V and 2 bases from J, leaving 9 bases between. Per the germline V gene, CDR1 is SGHRS and CDR2 is YFSETQ. The DNA for the CDR3 is TGCGCCAGCAGCTTGGGACCAGGGGGCAATCAGCCCCAGCATTTT. This translates into CASSLGPGGNQPQHF.

Only a few counts were recorded for this clone. The V gene is TRBV11-2, the J gene TRBJ1-6, with D perhaps TRBD1 (5 bases). Trimming took off 3 bases at V and 8 bases at J, with 8 bases between the two ends. Germline V gene sequence: CDR1 SGHAT, CDR2 FQNNGV. The CDR3 has 13 residues. As DNA, the CDR3 is TGTGCCAGCAGCTTTAGGGGAGATTCACCCCTCCACTTT. Translating gives CASSFRGDSPLHF.